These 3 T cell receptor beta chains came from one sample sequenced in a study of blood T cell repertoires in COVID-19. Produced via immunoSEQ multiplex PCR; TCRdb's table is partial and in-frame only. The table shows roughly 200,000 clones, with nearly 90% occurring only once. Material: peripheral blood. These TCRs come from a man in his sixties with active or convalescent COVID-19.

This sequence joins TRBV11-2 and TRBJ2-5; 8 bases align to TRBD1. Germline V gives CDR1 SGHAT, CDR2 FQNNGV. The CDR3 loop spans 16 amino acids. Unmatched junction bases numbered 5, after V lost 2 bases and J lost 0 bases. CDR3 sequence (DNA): TGTGCCAGCAGCTTACAGGGGGCACCGTACCAAGAGACCCAGTACTTC. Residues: CASSLQGAPYQETQYF.

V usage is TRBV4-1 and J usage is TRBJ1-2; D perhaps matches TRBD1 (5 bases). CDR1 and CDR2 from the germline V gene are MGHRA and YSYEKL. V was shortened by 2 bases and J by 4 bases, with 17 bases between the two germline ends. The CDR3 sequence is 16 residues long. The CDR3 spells CASSQPRGGVRYGYTF. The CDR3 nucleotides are TGCGCCAGCAGCCAACCACGGGGGGGAGTGCGCTATGGCTACACCTTC.

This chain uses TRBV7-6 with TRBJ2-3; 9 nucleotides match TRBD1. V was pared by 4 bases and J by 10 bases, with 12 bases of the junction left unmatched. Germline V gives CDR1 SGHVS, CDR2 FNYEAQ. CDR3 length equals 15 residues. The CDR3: CASSWGYRGRKAQYF. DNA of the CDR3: TGTGCCAGCAGCTGGGGGTACAGGGGGCGCAAGGCGCAGTATTTT.